This T cell receptor (beta chain) was recovered during a study of shared clonotypes between healthy human individuals. The wider study: Contributing individuals were two females and three males aged 18 to 49.

Note on this clone: Its specificity is unknown.

Trimming stripped 2 bases from V and 5 bases from J, with 9 bases between. Germline CDR1 reads SGHVS; CDR2 reads FQNEAQ. The CDR3 runs 13 residues. As handled by the study authors: Junction-only sequences without quality scores came from ImmunoSEQ, so filtering differed. Measured with immunoSEQ multiplex PCR; TCRdb has only the in-frame clones, and not every one. V and J calls and clone size are given by that table; D and trimming were obtained from the DNA. The sample lists about 700,000 clones, around 90% seen once, with approximately 22% in the top ten. Naive CD8 populations comprised CD45RO-negative cells positively selected for CCR7, excluding terminally differentiated effector memory CD45RA+ cells. General study results and limits: Having only a few donors restricted how much genetic and exposure-history diversity was captured.

This clonotype originated in a man aged 25 to 40 in good health. Source material: naive CD8+ T cells sorted from blood. V gene TRBV7-8 combines with J gene TRBJ1-1; D gene unclear. CDR3 coding DNA: TGTGCCAGCAGCTTAACTGGGGTGACTGAAGCTTTCTTT. This gives the protein CASSLTGVTEAFF.